The rows below give T cell receptor beta chains drawn from one sample of a study of response to subunit inactivated influenza vaccine. TCRdb called the RT-PCR reads again in MiXCR, with one record for every CDR3 protein. This sample carries roughly 790,000 distinct CDR3 sequences, around 21% of them seen once, and the ten largest clones take roughly 10%. The sequenced sample was PBMCs from blood, obtained more than 4 days after vaccination. These receptors were obtained from a man aged 50 to 60 who received an inactivated influenza vaccine. The CDR3 runs from the conserved cysteine through the conserved F or W. A D gene is named only where the DNA matches it firmly. Clone size is stated in some rows and not others, as once, few, many or a class when expanded.

>few|TRBV10-3|TRBD1|TRBJ2-7
TGTGCCATCAGTGATCCTGGACAGGGCACCCCCTACGAGCAGTACTTC
CAISDPGQGTPYEQYF
>many|TRBV27|NA|TRBJ2-7
TGTGCCAGCAGTTTATTCGGGGGCTACGAGCAGTACTTC
CASSLFGGYEQYF
>few|TRBV7-2|NA|TRBJ1-2
TGTGCCAGCAGCATCGGGCCCGAGCAGGGCTATGGCTACACCTTC
CASSIGPEQGYGYTF
>few|TRBV7-6|TRBD1|TRBJ2-3
TGTGCCAGCAGCCGGGACAGGGGGAAGGCAGATACGCAGTATTTT
CASSRDRGKADTQYF
>many|TRBV7-2|TRBD1|TRBJ2-3
TGTGCCAGCAGCTTAGTGCCGGTAGGACAGGGGGCGAAAGATACGCAGTATTTT
CASSLVPVGQGAKDTQYF
>once|TRBV10-2|TRBD2|TRBJ2-2
TGCGCCAGCAGTGAAAGAGCGGGGGGGATTGGCGGGGAGCTGTTTTTT
CASSERAGGIGGELFF
>NA|TRBV15|TRBD1|TRBJ1-5
TGTGCCACCAGCAGACCGGGACAGGGGCGGGTGGGCAATCAGCCCCAGCATTTT
CATSRPGQGRVGNQPQHF
>few|TRBV20-1|TRBD1|TRBJ2-7
TGCAGTGCCTCCACTACCAGGACAGGGGACAACGAGCAGTACTTC
CSASTTRTGDNEQYF
>few|TRBV20-1|TRBD1|TRBJ2-7
TGCAGTGCATACGGACAGGGGGCGGACGAGCAGTACTTC
CSAYGQGADEQYF
>NA|TRBV6-1|NA|TRBJ2-1
TGTGCCAGCAGTCCCGGTTTTGGGCCCTCCCCCTACAATGAGCAGTTCTTC
CASSPGFGPSPYNEQFF
>few|TRBV20-1|TRBD1|TRBJ2-7
TGCAGTGCTAATGACAGGGACGAGCAGTACTTC
CSANDRDEQYF
>few|TRBV6-8|TRBD1|TRBJ2-7
TGTGCCAGCAGTCCGGGACAGCAAGACTCCTACGAGCAGTACTTC
CASSPGQQDSYEQYF
>NA|TRBV20-1|TRBD2|TRBJ2-1
TGCAGTGCTAGAGTCCTCACTAGCGGGAGCTACAATGAGCAGTTCTTC
CSARVLTSGSYNEQFF
>few|TRBV12-3/TRBV12-4|TRBD2|TRBJ2-3
TGTGCCAGCAGTTTTACCCCCAGAACTAGCGCAAAAGATACGCAGTATTTT
CASSFTPRTSAKDTQYF
>NA|TRBV7-9|NA|TRBJ1-2
TGTGCCAGCAGCTTAATCTTTGGCTACACCTTC
CASSLIFGYTF
>few|TRBV7-9|NA|TRBJ2-1
TGTGCCAGCAGCTTGTCGGTCTCCTACAATGAGCAGTTCTTC
CASSLSVSYNEQFF
>NA|TRBV5-1|TRBD1|TRBJ2-3
TGCGCCAGCAGCTTCCCACAGGGGGTTACAGATACGCAGTATTTT
CASSFPQGVTDTQYF
>NA|TRBV29-1|NA|TRBJ2-1
TGCAGCGTTAAAAGACGGACGGATCCATACAATGAGCAGTTCTTC
CSVKRRTDPYNEQFF
>once|TRBV6-1|NA|TRBJ2-7
TGTGCCAGCTCGCGGTACACCTCCTACGAGCAGTACTTC
CASSRYTSYEQYF
>many|TRBV6-1|TRBD1|TRBJ2-5
TGTGCCAGCAGTCGGTGGGACAGGGGGCAGCAGGAGACCCAGTACTTC
CASSRWDRGQQETQYF
>many|TRBV11-2|TRBD2|TRBJ2-1
TGTGCCAGCAGCCGATGGGGCGGGGGGGCTTCCAATGAGCAGTTCTTC
CASSRWGGGASNEQFF
>many|TRBV7-9|NA|TRBJ2-1
TGTGCCAGCACCTTTACGGGTACCAACAATGAGCAGTTCTTC
CASTFTGTNNEQFF
>NA|TRBV21-1|NA|TRBJ2-3
TGTGCCGCCAGAGCGGATCCGGGCCCTCACGCGGATACGCAGTATTTT
CAARADPGPHADTQYF
>NA|TRBV7-6|TRBD2|TRBJ2-7
TGTGCCAGCAGCTTAGGTCTAGCGGGAGGGCCGGACGAGCAGTACTTC
CASSLGLAGGPDEQYF